This is a list of T cell receptor beta chains from one sample in a study of blood T cell repertoires in COVID-19. The protocol was immunoSEQ multiplex PCR, while the TCRdb copy is restricted to in-frame clones and leaves out a portion. The sample records roughly 100,000 clones, 70% to 90% being singletons. Sequencing was carried out using peripheral blood. All receptors come from a man aged 45-65 years with active or convalescent COVID-19. The CDR3 runs from the conserved cysteine through the conserved F or W.

v_call cdr3_aa
TRBV15 CATSSATNEKLFF
TRBV7-2 CASRLAGNNEQFF
TRBV24-1 CATSRTDNEQFF
TRBV28 CAIERAGATNEKLFF
TRBV4-1 CASSLSGTGIKEQYF
TRBV24-1 CATSDDSGDSYNEQFF
TRBV7-2 CASSSRDQPQHF
TRBV3-1/TRBV3-2 CASSQAWNTGELFF
TRBV12-3/TRBV12-4 CASCDRSYYGYTF
TRBV19 CASSRDSRNYGYTF
TRBV1 CTSSPGLVGTDTQYF
TRBV12-5 CASGLGTGYGYTF
TRBV3-1/TRBV3-2 CATGTSTDTQYF
TRBV1 CTSSQDKQSYNEQFF
TRBV4-1 CASSQVITSGGASTDTQYF
TRBV6-1 CASSERGEAYNEQFF
TRBV10-1 CASSVRKSVHRSYNSPLHF
TRBV30 CAWSQSSYEQYF
TRBV3-1/TRBV3-2 CASSQDWGDRTDTQYF
TRBV19 CASSTWGEETQYF
TRBV3-1/TRBV3-2 CASSQDWPDSSGNTIYF
TRBV6-5 CASSYAGDTQYF
TRBV9 CASSVGGLAGVITDTQYF
TRBV6-1 CASSEQPGQGSEKLFF
TRBV7-9 CASSSYGNEQFF
TRBV28 CASSSGGGSDQPQHF
TRBV28 CASSLEGNTEAFF
TRBV11-3 CASSYRDQETQYF
TRBV7-2 CASSLYKQSNEQYF
TRBV7-9 CASSSNPGTGGKNTIYF
TRBV18 CASSRWTSGGTSTDTQYF
TRBV18 CASSPRLSTDTQYF
TRBV29-1 CSVGTDRPSYGYTF
TRBV9 CASSPRDTVNTEAFF
TRBV2 CASSGTPPGSYNEQFF
TRBV6-5 CASREVDNSPLHF